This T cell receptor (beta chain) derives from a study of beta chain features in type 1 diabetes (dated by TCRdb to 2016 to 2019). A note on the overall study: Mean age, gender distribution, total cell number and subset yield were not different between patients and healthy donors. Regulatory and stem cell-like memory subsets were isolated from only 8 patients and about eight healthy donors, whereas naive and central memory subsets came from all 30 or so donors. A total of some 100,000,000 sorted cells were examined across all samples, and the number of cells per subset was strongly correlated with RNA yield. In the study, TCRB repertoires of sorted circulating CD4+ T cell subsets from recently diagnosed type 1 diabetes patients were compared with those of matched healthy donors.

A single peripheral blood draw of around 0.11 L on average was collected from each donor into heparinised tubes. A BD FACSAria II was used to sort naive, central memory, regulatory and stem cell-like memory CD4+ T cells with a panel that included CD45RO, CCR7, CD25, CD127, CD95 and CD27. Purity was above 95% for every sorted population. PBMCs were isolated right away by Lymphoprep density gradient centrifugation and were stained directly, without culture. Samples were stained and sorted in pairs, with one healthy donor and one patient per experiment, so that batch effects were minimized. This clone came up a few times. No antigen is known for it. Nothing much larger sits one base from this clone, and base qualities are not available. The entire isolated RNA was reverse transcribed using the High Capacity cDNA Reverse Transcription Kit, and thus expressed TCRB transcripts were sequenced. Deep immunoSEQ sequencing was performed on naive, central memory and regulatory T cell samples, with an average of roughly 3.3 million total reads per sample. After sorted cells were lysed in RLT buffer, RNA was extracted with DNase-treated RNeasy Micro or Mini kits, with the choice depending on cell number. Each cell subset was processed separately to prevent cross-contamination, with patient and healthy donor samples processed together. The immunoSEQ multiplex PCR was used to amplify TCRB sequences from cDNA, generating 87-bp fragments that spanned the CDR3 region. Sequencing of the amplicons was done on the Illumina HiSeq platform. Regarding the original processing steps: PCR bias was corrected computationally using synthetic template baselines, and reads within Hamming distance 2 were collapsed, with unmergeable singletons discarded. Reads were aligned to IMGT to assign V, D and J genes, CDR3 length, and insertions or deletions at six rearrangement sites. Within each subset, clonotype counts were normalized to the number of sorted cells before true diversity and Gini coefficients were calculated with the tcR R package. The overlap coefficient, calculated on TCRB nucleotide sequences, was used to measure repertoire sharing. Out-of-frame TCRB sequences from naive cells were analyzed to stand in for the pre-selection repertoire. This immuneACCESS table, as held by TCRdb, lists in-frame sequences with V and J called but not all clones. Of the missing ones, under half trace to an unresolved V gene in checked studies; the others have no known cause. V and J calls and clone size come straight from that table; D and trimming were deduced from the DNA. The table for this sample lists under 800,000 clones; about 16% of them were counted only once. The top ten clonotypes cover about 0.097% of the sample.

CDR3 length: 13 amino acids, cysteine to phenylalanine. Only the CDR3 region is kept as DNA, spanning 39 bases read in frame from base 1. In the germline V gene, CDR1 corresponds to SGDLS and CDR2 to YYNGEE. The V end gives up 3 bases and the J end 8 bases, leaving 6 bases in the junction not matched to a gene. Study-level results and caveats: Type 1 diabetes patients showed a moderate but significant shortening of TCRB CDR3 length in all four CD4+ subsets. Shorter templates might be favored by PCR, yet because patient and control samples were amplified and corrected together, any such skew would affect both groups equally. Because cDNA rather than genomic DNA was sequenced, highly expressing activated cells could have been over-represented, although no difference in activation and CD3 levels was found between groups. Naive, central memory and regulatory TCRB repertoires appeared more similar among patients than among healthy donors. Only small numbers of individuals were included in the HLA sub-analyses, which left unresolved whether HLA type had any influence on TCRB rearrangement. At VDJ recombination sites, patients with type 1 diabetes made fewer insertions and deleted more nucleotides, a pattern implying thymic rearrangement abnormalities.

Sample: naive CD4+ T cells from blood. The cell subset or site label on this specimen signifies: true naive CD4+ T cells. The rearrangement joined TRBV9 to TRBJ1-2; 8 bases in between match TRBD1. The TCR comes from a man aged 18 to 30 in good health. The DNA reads TGTGCCAGCAGCGAACCCGGGACAGGCGGCTACACCTTC. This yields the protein CASSEPGTGGYTF.